Listed here are 27 T cell receptor beta chains from one sample, sequenced in a study of T cell responses to AZD1222 COVID-19 vaccine. Profiled with immunoSEQ multiplex PCR; TCRdb holds only in-frame clones, not every one. The sample has 100,000 to 150,000 clones; more than 90% are singletons. Here the sequenced sample was peripheral blood, taken 28 days after the second AZD1222 dose. These TCRs come from an adult who received the AZD1222 COVID-19 vaccine.

The chain couples TRBV18 to TRBJ2-3; TRBD2 matches at 11 bases. CDR1 KGHSH and CDR2 LQKENI come from the germline V gene. The CDR3 runs to 15 residues. J was trimmed by 4 bases and V by 3 bases; bases with no gene match: 3. In DNA form, the CDR3 reads TGTGCCAGCTCACCGGGACTAGCGGATTCAGATACGCAGTATTTT. It translates to CASSPGLADSDTQYF.

This clone was seen a few times. J is TRBJ1-1 and V is TRBV7-3; no clear D. Trimming removed 5 bases at V and 4 bases at J, with 14 bases between. Germline V lookup: CDR1 SGHTA, CDR2 FQGTGA. The CDR3 length is 14 residues. As DNA, the CDR3 is TGTGCCAGCAGCCCTGGTTTCGAGGGCACTGAAGCTTTCTTT. Its protein is CASSPGFEGTEAFF.

The chain recombines TRBV11-3 with TRBJ1-1; a weak D match, TRBD1 (6 bases). Germline V CDR1 and CDR2: SGHNT, YENEEA. The V end was cut by 5 bases, the J end by 1 base, with 14 bases between. This CDR3 is 15 amino acids long. The chain's CDR3 is CASSPGGGRNTEAFF. CDR3 DNA sequence: TGTGCCAGCAGCCCTGGAGGGGGTAGGAACACTGAAGCTTTCTTT.

The rearrangement links TRBV2 to TRBJ2-7; 10 nucleotides agree with TRBD1. This CDR3 comprises 13 residues. Trimming removed 8 bases from V and 4 bases from J; junction bases left unmatched: 5. Germline V gene data show CDR1 as SNHLY and CDR2 as FYNNEI. The CDR3 DNA reads TGTGCCAGCGACAGGGGGCCGGGTTACGAGCAGTACGTC. Its translation: CASDRGPGYEQYV.

Only one count was recorded for this clone. This sequence joins TRBV4-1 and TRBJ2-3; perhaps D is TRBD1 or TRBD2 (6 bases each). This CDR3 has 16 amino acids. Germline assignment: CDR1 MGHRA and CDR2 YSYEKL. The V and J ends lost 6 bases and 1 base respectively, with 17 bases between them. The CDR3 loop reads CASRKRGARGTDTQYF. The CDR3 coding sequence is TGCGCCAGCAGGAAGAGGGGGGCTAGGGGCACAGATACGCAGTATTTT.

This clone was found once. One end of the junction is discordant with germline, which a read error may explain. This chain uses TRBV7-7 with TRBJ1-5; no firm D call. Germline V CDR1 and CDR2: SSHAT, FNYEAQ (reference sequence). CDR3 length equals 13 residues. This CDR3 reads CASSLTVNQPQHF. The CDR3 DNA sequence: TGTGCTAGCAGCTTAACAGTCAACCAGCCCCAGCATTTT.

The chain combines TRBV2 with TRBJ1-6, with unresolved D. V lost 7 bases to trimming and J lost 10 bases, with 14 bases between them. CDR3 length: 13 residues. In germline, CDR1 is SNHLY, CDR2 FYNNEI. The CDR3 region has the DNA TGTGCCAGCAACGCACAGTCGGCCTCACCCCTCCACTTT. Translated: CASNAQSASPLHF.

The gene calls are TRBV12-3 or TRBV12-4 and TRBJ1-1; D gene uncertain. Trimming left V 3 bases short and J 2 bases short, with 7 bases between. CDR3 length equals 13 residues. The DNA for the CDR3 is TGTGCCAGCAGTTTTCCCACTAACACTGAAGCTTTCTTT. This translates into CASSFPTNTEAFF.

The chain uses TRBV4-2 and TRBJ1-2; D is perhaps TRBD1 (6 bases). Per germline, CDR1 LGHNA and CDR2 YNFKEQ. V lost 0 bases to trimming and J lost 0 bases, with 11 bases between them. The CDR3 is 16 amino acids. CDR3 nucleotide sequence: TGTGCCAGCAGCCAAGATCCGCAGGGGTCTAACTATGGCTACACCTTC. It encodes CASSQDPQGSNYGYTF.

The genes are TRBV19 and TRBJ1-2; a possible D gene is TRBD1 (6 bases). Between the trimmed V and J ends, which lost 5 bases and 4 bases, there was a span of 17 bases. CDR3 length equals 15 residues. The germline CDR1 and CDR2 sequences are LNHDA and SQIVND (reference sequence). The CDR3 loop is CASSSDSWGPYGYTF. The CDR3 bases are TGTGCCAGTAGTTCCGATAGCTGGGGGCCCTATGGCTACACCTTC.

This chain links TRBV30 with TRBJ1-1; D is ambiguous. The germline V and J ends were trimmed by 4 bases and 1 base, with 7 bases remaining between them. The CDR3 is 12 amino acids. Germline CDR1 is GTSNPN and CDR2 is SVGIG (reference sequence). Here the CDR3 reads CAWISTNTEAFF. In nucleotides, the CDR3 is TGTGCCTGGATCTCAACGAACACTGAAGCTTTCTTT.

The V call is TRBV29-1, the J call TRBJ1-2; 7 positions match TRBD1. The CDR3 contains 12 residues. The V gene's germline CDR1 is SQVTM and CDR2 ANQGSEA. V gave up 4 bases and J gave up 7 bases; unmatched junction bases: 6. CDR3 residues: CSVGWAGGGYTF. The DNA of the CDR3 is TGCAGCGTTGGATGGGCAGGGGGTGGCTACACCTTC.

The chain has TRBV19 and TRBJ2-2; D uncertain. Trimming took off 7 bases at V and 4 bases at J, with 13 bases between the two ends. This CDR3 is 14 amino acids long. The V gene's germline CDR1 is LNHDA and CDR2 SQIVND (reference sequence). The CDR3 protein is CASIIRPATGELFF. CDR3 bases: TGTGCCAGTATAATCAGGCCTGCCACCGGGGAGCTGTTTTTT.

This clone was seen a single time. The chain recombines TRBV29-1 with TRBJ2-5, with 10 nucleotides matching TRBD1. J gave up 4 bases and V 7 bases, and 15 bases lay outside the gene matches. Germline assignment: CDR1 SQVTM and CDR2 ANQGSEA. CDR3 size: 16 residues. This CDR3 is CSASRGDRGRGETQYF. The CDR3 DNA sequence: TGCAGCGCCAGCAGGGGTGACAGGGGGCGAGGAGAGACCCAGTACTTC.

This rearrangement joins TRBV5-4 to TRBJ2-1; D is ambiguous. Trimming cost V 7 bases and J 3 bases, with 8 bases left between them. The CDR3 is 12 amino acids. The germline gives CDR1 SGHNT, CDR2 YYREEE (reference sequence). Here the CDR3 reads CASQALYNEQFF. CDR3 DNA sequence: TGTGCCAGCCAGGCCCTCTACAATGAGCAGTTCTTC.

V is TRBV11-2 and J is TRBJ2-5; TRBD1 might be the D (6 bases). CDR3 length: 17 amino acids. Looked up from germline, CDR1 is SGHAT and CDR2 is FQNNGV. V was shortened by 5 bases and J by 4 bases, with 23 bases between the two germline ends. CDR3 in DNA: TGTGCCAGCAGCCCTCAGTCCAGGGGTAGCAGTCGAGAGACCCAGTACTTC. It codes for CASSPQSRGSSRETQYF.

This chain connects TRBV5-1 to TRBJ1-1; 10 nucleotides line up with TRBD1. This CDR3 contains 14 residues. CDR1 is SGHRS, CDR2 YFSETQ, per germline. Trimming took 2 bases from V and 8 from J; bases not matched to a gene: 6. The CDR3 bases are TGCGCCAGCAGCTTTGACAGGGGGCTGGAAGAAGCTTTCTTT. Translated, it gives CASSFDRGLEEAFF.

V and J are TRBV11-2 and TRBJ1-2, with 7 bases matching TRBD1. The CDR3 is 14 residues long. V trimming: 5 bases; J trimming: 8 bases; junction bases outside the gene matches: 11. CDR1 is SGHAT, CDR2 FQNNGV, per germline. This CDR3 is CASSPARDRGGYTF. CDR3 nucleotide sequence: TGTGCCAGCAGCCCGGCCCGGGACAGAGGGGGCTACACCTTC.

This chain uses TRBV11-2 with TRBJ2-5, with D perhaps being TRBD1 or TRBD2 (5 bases each). Germline V CDR1 and CDR2: SGHAT, FQNNGV. Trimming left V 3 bases short and J 2 bases short, with 7 bases between. The CDR3 spans 13 residues. The CDR3 loop reads CASSFGGQETQYF. The CDR3 nucleotides are TGTGCCAGCAGCTTTGGGGGTCAAGAGACCCAGTACTTC.

The V gene is TRBV6-6, the J gene TRBJ2-2; TRBD1 aligns across 9 bases. From germline, CDR1 is MNHNY and CDR2 SVGAGI (reference sequence). J gave up 6 bases and V 5 bases, and 10 bases lay outside the gene matches. CDR3 length: 16 amino acids. The CDR3 sequence is CASSSRDRVRSGELFF. The CDR3 DNA is TGTGCCAGCAGTAGCCGGGACAGGGTACGGTCCGGGGAGCTGTTTTTT.

J is TRBJ2-3 and V is TRBV24-1; a weak D match, TRBD2 (6 bases). Trimming removed 0 bases from V and 11 bases from J, with 20 bases in between. This CDR3 comprises 16 residues. CDR1 and CDR2 (germline): KGHDR, SFDVKD. The CDR3 DNA reads TGTGCCACCAGTGATTTGCGGTTTGGAGGGACTGACAAGCAGTATTTT. Amino acids: CATSDLRFGGTDKQYF.

This chain connects TRBV2 to TRBJ1-2, with a weak D call TRBD1 (5 bases). The CDR3 runs to 14 residues. Trimming pared 4 bases from V and 1 base from J, leaving 10 bases between. From germline, CDR1 is SNHLY and CDR2 FYNNEI. Here the CDR3 DNA reads TGTGCCAGCAGTGGGGTGAGGGGTAACTATGGCTACACCTTC. This translates into CASSGVRGNYGYTF.

The V call is TRBV25-1, the J call TRBJ1-2; D uncertain. Trimming left V 10 bases short and J 2 bases short, with 11 bases between. The germline CDR1 and CDR2 sequences are MGHDK and SYGVNS. This CDR3 spans 12 amino acids. In DNA form, the CDR3 reads TGTGCCACCCAAGATCGCAACTATGGCTACACCTTC. Its protein is CATQDRNYGYTF.

The rearrangement links TRBV4-1 to TRBJ2-7; D is ambiguous. Germline lookup yields CDR1 MGHRA and CDR2 YSYEKL. This CDR3 spans 14 amino acids. V shed 4 bases and J shed 3 bases, with 13 bases lying between them. The CDR3 reads CASSPDLQDYEQYF. In nucleotides, the CDR3 is TGCGCCAGCAGCCCGGACCTTCAGGACTACGAGCAGTACTTC.

The J gene is TRBJ1-5, the V gene TRBV5-6; D is unclear. The CDR3 loop spans 16 amino acids. Deletions cut 3 bases from V and 1 base from J, with 14 bases between. Germline V CDR1 and CDR2: SGHDT, YYEEEE. This chain's CDR3 is CASSSSWGTSNQPQHF. The DNA for the CDR3 is TGTGCCAGCAGCTCGTCCTGGGGAACAAGCAATCAGCCCCAGCATTTT.

The V gene is TRBV7-3, the J gene TRBJ2-2; TRBD1 matches 11 bases. Per the germline V gene, CDR1 is SGHTA and CDR2 is FQGTGA. The trim removed 4 bases at V and 3 bases at J, leaving 4 bases unmatched. CDR3 length: 16 residues. In DNA form, the CDR3 reads TGTGCCAGCAGCTCTGGACAGGGGGCTGACACCGGGGAGCTGTTTTTT. It yields the protein CASSSGQGADTGELFF.

V usage is TRBV9 and J usage is TRBJ1-4, with D possibly being TRBD1 (5 bases). The CDR3 contains 12 residues. V gave up 4 bases and J gave up 7 bases, with 8 bases separating them. Germline V gene data show CDR1 as SGDLS and CDR2 as YYNGEE. The CDR3 reads CASSPGGEKLFF. CDR3 DNA: TGTGCCAGCAGCCCGGGGGGTGAAAAACTGTTTTTT.